This T cell receptor (beta chain) emerged from a study of radiation and T cells in renal cell carcinoma. In this sample, this clone turned up once. What it recognizes is unknown. Regarding time point: blood 4 weeks post-SBRT, at nephrectomy. As for treatment: 15 Gy SBRT to primary tumor, nephrectomy 4 weeks later. Nephrectomy followed 15 Gy stereotactic body radiation by 4 weeks. Here immunoSEQ multiplex PCR was the method, and the copy in TCRdb shows in-frame clones only, minus some. The sample shows about 170,000 clones, around 89% of them seen only once. The study's findings and limits: Top tumor clonotypes rose in blood 2 weeks post-radiation, then contracted.

This CDR3 has 14 residues. Germline lookup yields CDR1 MGHDK and CDR2 SYGVNS. Trimming shortened V by 2 bases and J by 3 bases, and 11 bases separated the two germline ends. This clonotype originated in a woman aged 45 to 65 with renal cell carcinoma. The source material was blood, sampled from a patient whose treatment included radiotherapy and nephrectomy. The chain has TRBV25-1 and TRBJ2-7; D uncertain. The CDR3 reads CASSENNPFYEQYF. CDR3 coding DNA: TGTGCCAGCAGTGAAAATAACCCTTTCTACGAGCAGTACTTC.